This is a list of T cell receptor beta chains from one sample in a study of blood T cell repertoires in COVID-19. TCRdb's copy holds only in-frame clones and misses some; the assay was immunoSEQ multiplex PCR. The sample holds roughly 150,000 clones, approximately 84% seen once. The sequencing sample was made of peripheral blood. The source is a man in his 70s with active or convalescent COVID-19. Each CDR3 is given with its conserved first and last residue.

>TRBJ1-6|TRBV6-5
CASSYGGGTVTPLHF
>TRBJ1-2|TRBV27
CASQTGRMDGYTF
>TRBJ2-2|TRBV6-5
CASKGTGHTGELFF
>TRBJ1-5|TRBV19
CASSNRGALEPQHF
>TRBJ1-6|TRBV7-2
CASSLGGGRDNSPLHF
>TRBJ2-1|TRBV5-4
CASSAAQGAHNEQFF
>TRBJ1-4|TRBV29-1
CSVPGSRGEKLFF
>TRBJ1-4|TRBV6-5
CASSYSLSNEKLFF
>TRBJ2-7|TRBV18
CASSPSKRGVGSYEQYF
>TRBJ1-1|TRBV5-1
CASSLGLFMNTEAFF
>TRBJ1-1|TRBV7-9
CASSPSGQDTEAFF
>TRBJ1-6|TRBV5-1
CASSFTASRNSPLHF
>TRBJ1-1|TRBV19
CASSRGMGPTTEAFF
>TRBJ2-3|TRBV6-5
CARNREAGTDTQYF
>TRBJ2-1|TRBV5-1
CASRTSESYNEQFF
>TRBJ1-4|TRBV4-3
CASSQDLIGEKLFF
>TRBJ2-7|TRBV28
CASNSVGTGYSEQYF